Listed here is a single TCR beta chain. This sample is drawn from a study of cytomegalovirus exposure and HLA in healthy donors. In the study overall: Of the donors genotyped, approximately 400 in all, over 80% fell in the Caucasian-associated ancestry cluster.

Germline values: CDR1 MNHNS, CDR2 SASEGT. CDR3 length equals 13 residues. Trimming took 4 bases from V and 12 from J; bases not matched to a gene: 9. Amplification used 60 Vbeta primers and 13 Jbeta primers. The data were produced by immunoSEQ multiplex PCR, yet TCRdb's version contains in-frame clones alone and is incomplete. The sample consists of 210,000 or so clones, over 80% of them appearing once. The sample consisted of PBMCs. The V gene is TRBV6-1, the J gene TRBJ2-5, with 9 bases fitting TRBD1. This sequence originates from a man under 40 in good health and CMV-seronegative. Here the CDR3 reads CASSGKQGAGEYF. In DNA, the CDR3 is TGTGCCAGCAGTGGGAAACAGGGGGCAGGAGAGTACTTC.